One sample yielded the 17 T cell receptor beta chains listed below, sequenced in a study of early T cells in non-severe SARS-CoV-2 infection. TCRdb recomputed calls from the 5' RACE reads with MiXCR, one row per CDR3 protein. Of 85,000 to 120,000 distinct CDR3 sequences in the sample, roughly 13% are singletons; the top ten hold roughly 6.2%. Material for sequencing was whole blood. These receptors originate from an adult who was a healthcare worker with PCR-confirmed SARS-CoV-2 infection or an uninfected control (not recorded which).

This chain connects TRBV4-1 to TRBJ1-1; no firm D call. This CDR3 has 13 amino acids. Between the trimmed V and J ends, which lost 3 bases and 11 bases, there was a span of 16 bases. Per the germline V gene, CDR1 is MGHRA and CDR2 is YSYEKL. CDR3 nucleotide sequence: TGCGCCAGCAGCCAGGACCCATCGAGGACGGCTTTCTTT. This gives the protein CASSQDPSRTAFF.

This clonotype was counted only a few times. V usage is TRBV12-3 or TRBV12-4 and J usage is TRBJ2-1, with D perhaps matching TRBD1 (6 bases). The CDR3 totals 13 residues. Trimming cost V 8 bases and J 8 bases, with 16 bases left between them. CDR3 DNA: TGTGCCAGCTCCCCAGGGGCTGGGTATGAGCAGTTCTTC. Encoded protein: CASSPGAGYEQFF.

The J gene is TRBJ2-5, the V gene TRBV21-1; TRBD1, the table's D call, lacks a check against the DNA. TRBV21-1 is listed as a pseudogene. The CDR3 runs to 17 residues. The CDR3 reads CASSKEESREGQETQYF. The CDR3 DNA sequence: TGTGCCAGCAGCAAAGAAGAGAGCAGGGAAGGGCAAGAGACCCAGTACTTC.

The chain joins TRBV10-3 to TRBJ2-6, with a possible D match to TRBD1 (6 bases). Germline CDR1 is ENHRY and CDR2 is SYGVKD. This CDR3 is built from 15 residues. V lost 2 bases and J lost 2, with 7 bases in between. The CDR3 spells CAISEQGTGANVLTF. The CDR3 DNA reads TGTGCCATCAGTGAGCAGGGGACTGGGGCCAACGTCCTGACTTTC.

V is TRBV27 and J is TRBJ2-7, with D possibly matching TRBD2 (7 bases). The germline V and J ends were trimmed by 3 bases and 0 bases, with 12 bases remaining between them. The germline V gene encodes CDR1 MNHEY and CDR2 SMNVEV (reference sequence). The CDR3 totals 15 residues. The CDR3 loop reads CASSLRGLGSYEQYF. Written as DNA, the CDR3 is TGTGCCAGCAGTTTGCGGGGGCTCGGCTCCTACGAGCAGTACTTC.

This clonotype was counted ten times or more. The V call is TRBV28, the J call TRBJ2-1, with 13 bases aligning to TRBD2. The CDR3 spans 14 residues. V trimming: 5 bases; J trimming: 9 bases; junction bases outside the gene matches: 4. CDR1 MDHEN and CDR2 SYDVKM come from the germline V gene. In DNA form, the CDR3 reads TGTGCCAGCAGTGGACTAGCGGGAGCGGGTGAGCAGTTCTTC. Its protein is CASSGLAGAGEQFF.

This clonotype was found a few times. The chain uses TRBV5-4 and TRBJ1-1, with 7 bases matching TRBD1. The CDR3 spans 16 residues. Germline V gene lookup returns CDR1 SGHNT and CDR2 YYREEE (reference sequence). J gave up 1 base and V 4 bases, and 10 bases lay outside the gene matches. The CDR3 loop is CASSPGEGAKNTEAFF. CDR3 DNA: TGTGCCAGCAGCCCTGGAGAGGGGGCCAAGAACACTGAAGCTTTCTTT.

The table lists this clonotype with a few counts. The rearrangement joins TRBV21-1 to TRBJ2-5; the table's D call of TRBD2 was not tested on the DNA. TRBV21-1 represents a pseudogene. The CDR3 extends over 23 amino acids. CDR3: CASSMNLHARGGISLGWQETQYF. As DNA, the CDR3 is TGTGCCAGCAGCATGAATTTACACGCAAGAGGAGGGATTTCCCTGGGTTGGCAAGAGACCCAGTACTTC.

The table lists this clonotype with a few counts. V gene TRBV29-1 combines with J gene TRBJ2-3; D perhaps matches TRBD1 (6 bases). The CDR3 consists of 15 residues. V dropped 5 bases and J dropped 4 bases, with 19 bases sitting between them. CDR1 is SQVTM, CDR2 ANQGSEA, per germline. CDR3 DNA sequence: TGCAGCGTTACCCCTACAGGGCGAGGGCCAGATACGCAGTATTTT. It specifies CSVTPTGRGPDTQYF.

The CDR3 coding sequence is TGTGCCAGCAGTGAACGTGGGACACAGAGGGCCCACGAGCAGTACTTC. Its protein product is CASSERGTQRAHEQYF. The chain is built from TRBV2 and TRBJ2-7; D possibly corresponds to TRBD1 (6 bases). Trimming took 2 bases from V and 5 from J, leaving 19 bases between them. The germline gives CDR1 SNHLY, CDR2 FYNNEI. CDR3 length: 16 amino acids.

The genes are TRBV21-1 and TRBJ2-1; the D call TRBD2 from the table was never checked on the DNA. TRBV21-1 is classified as a pseudogene. The CDR3 is 15 amino acids. The CDR3 DNA follows: TGTGCCAGCAGCACTTCTAGCGGGAGGGGTAATGAGCAGTTCTTC. Its protein is CASSTSSGRGNEQFF.

The CDR3 here is CASSSRTSGSTDTQYF. The DNA for the CDR3 is TGTGCCAGCAGCTCCCGGACTAGCGGAAGCACAGATACGCAGTATTTT. This rearrangement joins TRBV7-2 to TRBJ2-3; TRBD2 agrees at 10 bases. Germline-derived CDR1 and CDR2 are SGHTA and FQGNSA. V was clipped by 4 bases and J by 0 bases; unmatched bases: 4. The CDR3 has 16 amino acids.

The sample holds a few counts of this clonotype. The V call is TRBV30, the J call TRBJ2-7, with D perhaps matching TRBD1 or TRBD2 (5 bases each). The CDR3 sequence is 15 residues long. Looked up from germline, CDR1 is GTSNPN and CDR2 is SVGIG (reference sequence). Trimming shortened V by 5 bases and J by 0 bases, and 17 bases separated the two germline ends. The CDR3, as DNA: TGTGCCTGGCCCCCGGGACGGCTGAGCTCCTACGAGCAGTACTTC. It translates to CAWPPGRLSSYEQYF.

This clonotype was observed at least ten times. This chain connects TRBV11-2 to TRBJ2-7; D unclear. CDR1 is SGHAT, CDR2 FQNNGV, per germline. This CDR3 is built from 18 residues. V was trimmed by 5 bases and J by 0 bases, leaving 23 bases between them. CDR3 sequence (DNA): TGTGCCAGCAGCCCCATAGATAGGCGGCGGAAAAGCTCCTACGAGCAGTACTTC. It translates to CASSPIDRRRKSSYEQYF.

This clonotype turned up a few times. This chain connects TRBV19 to TRBJ2-1; possible D gene TRBD2, 7 bases. This CDR3 is 13 amino acids long. In germline, CDR1 is LNHDA, CDR2 SQIVND (reference sequence). V was cut by 4 bases and J by 9 bases, with 13 bases left in between. The CDR3 region has the DNA TGTGCCAGTAGTACTACAGGGAGGGGTGAGCAGTTCTTC. This encodes CASSTTGRGEQFF.

This clonotype appeared a few times. This chain links TRBV6-5 with TRBJ2-5, with D unclear. Germline loops: CDR1 MNHEY, CDR2 SVGAGI. Trimming stripped 11 bases from V and 2 bases from J, with 18 bases between. The CDR3 covers 14 residues. The CDR3 reads CAARAVERQETQYF. CDR3 bases: TGTGCCGCCCGGGCGGTAGAGAGACAAGAGACCCAGTACTTC.

The J gene is TRBJ2-7, the V gene TRBV10-3, with 9 nucleotides matching TRBD1. The CDR3 length is 19 residues. Losses at the gene ends were 3 bases for V and 3 bases for J; bases not matched to a gene: 18. Germline V gene lookup returns CDR1 ENHRY and CDR2 SYGVKD. CDR3 DNA sequence: TGTGCCATCAGTGAAGGGTACAGGGGGCTTCCTTTCCAGAACTACGAGCAGTACTTC. Amino acids: CAISEGYRGLPFQNYEQYF.